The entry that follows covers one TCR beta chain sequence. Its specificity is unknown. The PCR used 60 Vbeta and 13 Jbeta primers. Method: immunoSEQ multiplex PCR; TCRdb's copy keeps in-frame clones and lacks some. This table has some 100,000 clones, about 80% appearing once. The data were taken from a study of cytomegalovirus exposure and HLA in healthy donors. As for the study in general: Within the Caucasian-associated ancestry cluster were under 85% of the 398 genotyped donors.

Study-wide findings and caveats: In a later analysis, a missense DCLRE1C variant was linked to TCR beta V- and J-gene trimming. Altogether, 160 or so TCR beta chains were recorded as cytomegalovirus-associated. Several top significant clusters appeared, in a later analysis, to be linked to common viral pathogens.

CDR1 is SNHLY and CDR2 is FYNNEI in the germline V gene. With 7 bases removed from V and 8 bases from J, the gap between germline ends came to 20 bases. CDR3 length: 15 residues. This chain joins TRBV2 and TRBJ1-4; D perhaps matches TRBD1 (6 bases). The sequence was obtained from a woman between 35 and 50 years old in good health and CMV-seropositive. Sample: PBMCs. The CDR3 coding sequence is TGTGCCAGCAACCTAGGGCAGGGGTCTGGCGAAAAACTGTTTTTT. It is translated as CASNLGQGSGEKLFF.